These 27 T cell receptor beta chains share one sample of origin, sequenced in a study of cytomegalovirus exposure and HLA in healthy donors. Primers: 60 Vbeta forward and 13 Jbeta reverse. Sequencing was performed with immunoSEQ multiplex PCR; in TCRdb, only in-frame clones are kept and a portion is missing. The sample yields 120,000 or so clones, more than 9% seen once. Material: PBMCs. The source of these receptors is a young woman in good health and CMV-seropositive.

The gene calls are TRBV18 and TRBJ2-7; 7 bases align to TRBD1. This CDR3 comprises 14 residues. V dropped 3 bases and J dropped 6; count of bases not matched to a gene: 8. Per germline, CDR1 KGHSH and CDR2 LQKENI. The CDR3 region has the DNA TGTGCCAGCTCACCGGCTAACAGGGGCTCCGAGCAGTACTTC. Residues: CASSPANRGSEQYF.

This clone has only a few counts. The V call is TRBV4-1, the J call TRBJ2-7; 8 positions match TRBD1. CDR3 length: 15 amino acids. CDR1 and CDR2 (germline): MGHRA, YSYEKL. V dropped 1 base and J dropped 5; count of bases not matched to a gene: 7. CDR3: CASSQVAGGFNEQYF. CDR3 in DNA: TGCGCCAGCAGCCAAGTGGCAGGGGGCTTCAACGAGCAGTACTTC.

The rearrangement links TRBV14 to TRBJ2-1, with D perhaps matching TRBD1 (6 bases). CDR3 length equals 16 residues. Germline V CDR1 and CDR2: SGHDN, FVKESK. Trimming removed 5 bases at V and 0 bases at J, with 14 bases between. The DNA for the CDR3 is TGTGCCAGCAGCTGGTCCCGGGACAACTCCTACAATGAGCAGTTCTTC. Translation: CASSWSRDNSYNEQFF.

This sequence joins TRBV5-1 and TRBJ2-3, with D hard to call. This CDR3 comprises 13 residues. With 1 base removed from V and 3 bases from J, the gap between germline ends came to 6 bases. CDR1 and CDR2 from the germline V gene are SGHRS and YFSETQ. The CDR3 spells CASSLWPTDTQYF. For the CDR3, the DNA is TGCGCCAGCAGCTTGTGGCCGACAGATACGCAGTATTTT.

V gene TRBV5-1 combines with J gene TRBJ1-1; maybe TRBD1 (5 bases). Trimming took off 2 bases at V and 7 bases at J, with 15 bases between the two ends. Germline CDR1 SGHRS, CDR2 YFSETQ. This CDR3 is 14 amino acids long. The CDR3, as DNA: TGCGCCAGCAGCTTCAATGGAGGGACCGGTGAAGCTTTCTTT. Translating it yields CASSFNGGTGEAFF.

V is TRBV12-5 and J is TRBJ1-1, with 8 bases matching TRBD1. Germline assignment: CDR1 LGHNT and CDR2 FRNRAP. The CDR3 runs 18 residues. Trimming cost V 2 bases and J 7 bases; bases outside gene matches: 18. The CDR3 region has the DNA TGTGCTAGTGGTTTGAAAGGTGGGACCGACAGGGGAGAGAATGAAGCTTTCTTT. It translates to CASGLKGGTDRGENEAFF.

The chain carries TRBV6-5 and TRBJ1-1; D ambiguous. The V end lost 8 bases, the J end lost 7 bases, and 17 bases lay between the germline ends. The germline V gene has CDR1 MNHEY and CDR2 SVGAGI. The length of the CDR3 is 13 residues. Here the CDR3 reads CASYNTGILEAFF. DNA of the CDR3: TGTGCCAGCTACAATACGGGAATTCTTGAAGCTTTCTTT.

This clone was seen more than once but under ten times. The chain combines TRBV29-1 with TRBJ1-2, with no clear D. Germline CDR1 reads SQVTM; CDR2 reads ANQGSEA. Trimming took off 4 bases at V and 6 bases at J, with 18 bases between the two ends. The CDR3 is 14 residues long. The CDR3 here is CSVVVAESPDGYTF. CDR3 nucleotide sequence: TGCAGCGTTGTAGTAGCGGAGAGCCCCGATGGCTACACCTTC. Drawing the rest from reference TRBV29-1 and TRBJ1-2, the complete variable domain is SAVISQKPSRDICQRGTSLTIQCQVDSQVTMMFWYRQQPGQSLTLIATANQGSEATYESGFVIDKFPISRPNLTFSTLTVSNMSPEDSSIYLCSVVVAESPDGYTFGSGTRLTVV.

CDR3 loop: CASSLEAEPWELFF. CDR3 nucleotide sequence: TGTGCCAGCAGCTTAGAGGCGGAGCCCTGGGAGCTGTTTTTT. This sequence joins TRBV7-9 and TRBJ2-2; D call uncertain. CDR1 is SEHNR and CDR2 is FQNEAQ in the germline V gene (reference sequence). The CDR3 length is 14 residues. V was trimmed by 1 base and J by 9 bases, leaving 12 bases between them. Filled out from reference TRBV7-9 and TRBJ2-2, the complete variable domain reads DTGVSQNPRHKITKRGQNVTFRCDPISEHNRLYWYRQTLGQGPEFLTYFQNEAQLEKSRLLSDRFSAERPKGSFSTLEIQRTEQGDSAMYLCASSLEAEPWELFFGEGSRLTVL.

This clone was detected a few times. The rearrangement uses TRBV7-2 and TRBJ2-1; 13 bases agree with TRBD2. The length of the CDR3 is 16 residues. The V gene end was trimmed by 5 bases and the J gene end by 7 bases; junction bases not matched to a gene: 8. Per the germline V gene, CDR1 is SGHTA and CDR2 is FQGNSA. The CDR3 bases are TGTGCCAGCAGCCAACTAGCGGGAGGGCCGGCGAATGAGCAGTTCTTC. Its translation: CASSQLAGGPANEQFF.

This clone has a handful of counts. CDR3 amino acids: CASYTDRVRETQYF. CDR3 sequence (DNA): TGTGCCAGCTATACCGACAGGGTGCGCGAGACCCAGTACTTC. This rearrangement joins TRBV2 to TRBJ2-5; 7 bases match TRBD1. Looked up from germline, CDR1 is SNHLY and CDR2 is FYNNEI. V lost 8 bases, J lost 5 bases, and 11 bases stayed unmatched. The CDR3 is made up of 14 amino acids.

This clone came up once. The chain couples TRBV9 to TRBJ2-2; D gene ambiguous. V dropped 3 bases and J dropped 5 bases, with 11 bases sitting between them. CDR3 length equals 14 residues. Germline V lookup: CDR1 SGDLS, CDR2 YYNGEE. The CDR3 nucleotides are TGTGCCAGCAGCGGCCACTTGTTAACCGGGGAGCTGTTTTTT. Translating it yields CASSGHLLTGELFF.

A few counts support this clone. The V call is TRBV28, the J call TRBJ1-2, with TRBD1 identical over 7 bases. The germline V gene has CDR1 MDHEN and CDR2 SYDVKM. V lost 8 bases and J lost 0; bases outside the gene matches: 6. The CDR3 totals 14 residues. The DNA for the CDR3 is TGTGCCAGCGAAGAGACAGGGCCTAACTATGGCTACACCTTC. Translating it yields CASEETGPNYGYTF.

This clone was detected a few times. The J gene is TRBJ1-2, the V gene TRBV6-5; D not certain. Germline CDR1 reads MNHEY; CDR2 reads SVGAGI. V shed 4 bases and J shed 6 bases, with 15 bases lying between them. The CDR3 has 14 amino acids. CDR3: CASSSSGGSHGYTF. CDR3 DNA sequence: TGTGCCAGCAGTTCCTCGGGAGGGTCGCATGGCTACACCTTC.

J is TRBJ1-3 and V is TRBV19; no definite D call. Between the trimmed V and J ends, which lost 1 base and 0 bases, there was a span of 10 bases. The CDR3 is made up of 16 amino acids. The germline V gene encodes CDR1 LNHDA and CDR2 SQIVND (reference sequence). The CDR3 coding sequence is TGTGCCAGTAGTATAGTTGGGCAGACCTCTGGAAACACCATATATTTT. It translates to CASSIVGQTSGNTIYF.

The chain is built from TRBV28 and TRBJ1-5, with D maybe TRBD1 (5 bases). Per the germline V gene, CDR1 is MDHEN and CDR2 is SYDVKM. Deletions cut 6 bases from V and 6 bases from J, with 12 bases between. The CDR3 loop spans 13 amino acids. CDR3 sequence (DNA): TGTGCCAGCAGCTGGGGGGGGATTCAGCCCCAGCATTTT. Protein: CASSWGGIQPQHF. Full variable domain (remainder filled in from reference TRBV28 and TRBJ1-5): DVKVTQSSRYLVKRTGEKVFLECVQDMDHENMFWYRQDPGLGLRLIYFSYDVKMKEKGDIPEGYSVSREKKERFSLILESASTNQTSMYLCASSWGGIQPQHFGDGTRLSIL.

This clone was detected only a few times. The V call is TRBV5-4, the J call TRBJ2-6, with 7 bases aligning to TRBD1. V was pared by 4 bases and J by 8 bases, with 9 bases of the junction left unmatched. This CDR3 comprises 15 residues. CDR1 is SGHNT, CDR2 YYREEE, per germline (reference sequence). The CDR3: CASSPRQGWSNVLTF. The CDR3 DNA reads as TGTGCCAGCAGCCCGCGACAGGGTTGGTCCAACGTCCTGACTTTC.

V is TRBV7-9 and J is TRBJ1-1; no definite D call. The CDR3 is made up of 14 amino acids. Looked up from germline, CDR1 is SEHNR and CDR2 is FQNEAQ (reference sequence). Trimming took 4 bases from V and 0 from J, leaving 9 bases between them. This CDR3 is CASSSGGMNTEAFF. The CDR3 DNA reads TGTGCCAGCAGCTCTGGCGGGATGAACACTGAAGCTTTCTTT.

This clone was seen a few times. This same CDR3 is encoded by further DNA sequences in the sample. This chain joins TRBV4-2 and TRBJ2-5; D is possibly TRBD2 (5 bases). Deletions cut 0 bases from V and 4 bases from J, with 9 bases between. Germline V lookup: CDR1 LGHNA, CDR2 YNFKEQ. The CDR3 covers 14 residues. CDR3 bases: TGTGCCAGCAGCCAAGAGGGAGAGGTAGAGACCCAGTACTTC. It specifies CASSQEGEVETQYF.

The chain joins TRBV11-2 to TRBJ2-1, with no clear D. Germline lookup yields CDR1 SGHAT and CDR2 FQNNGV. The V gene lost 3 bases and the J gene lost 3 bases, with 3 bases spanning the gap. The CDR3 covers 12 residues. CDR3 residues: CASSFSYNEQFF. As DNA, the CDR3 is TGTGCCAGCAGCTTCAGCTACAATGAGCAGTTCTTC. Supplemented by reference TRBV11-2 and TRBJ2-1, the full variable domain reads EAGVAQSPRYKIIEKRQSVAFWCNPISGHATLYWYQQILGQGPKLLIQFQNNGVVDDSQLPKDRFSAERLKGVDSTLKIQPAKLEDSAVYLCASSFSYNEQFFGPGTRLTVL.

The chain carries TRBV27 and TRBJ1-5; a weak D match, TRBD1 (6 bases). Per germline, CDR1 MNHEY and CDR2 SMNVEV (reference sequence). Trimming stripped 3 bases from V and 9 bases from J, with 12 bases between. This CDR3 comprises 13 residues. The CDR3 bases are TGTGCCAGCAGTTTGGGTCAAGGGGGGCCCCAGCATTTT. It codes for CASSLGQGGPQHF.

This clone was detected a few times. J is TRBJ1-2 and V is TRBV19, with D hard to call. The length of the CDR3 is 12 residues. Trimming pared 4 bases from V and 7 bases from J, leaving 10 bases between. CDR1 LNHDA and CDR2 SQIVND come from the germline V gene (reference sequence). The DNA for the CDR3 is TGTGCCAGTAGTAACAGTCCCGTTGGCTACACCTTC. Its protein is CASSNSPVGYTF.

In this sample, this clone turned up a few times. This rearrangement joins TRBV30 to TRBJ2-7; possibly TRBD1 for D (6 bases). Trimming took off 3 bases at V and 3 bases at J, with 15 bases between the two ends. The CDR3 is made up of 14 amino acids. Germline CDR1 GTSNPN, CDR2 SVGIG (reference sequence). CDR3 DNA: TGTGCCTGGAGCCGAGGGGACACCAACTACGAGCAGTACTTC. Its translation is CAWSRGDTNYEQYF. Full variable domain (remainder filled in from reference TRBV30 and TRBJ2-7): SQTIHQWPATLVQPVGSPLSLECTVEGTSNPNLYWYRQAAGRGLQLLFYSVGIGQISSEVPQNLSASRPQDRQFILSSKKLLLSDSGFYLCAWSRGDTNYEQYFGPGTRLTVT.

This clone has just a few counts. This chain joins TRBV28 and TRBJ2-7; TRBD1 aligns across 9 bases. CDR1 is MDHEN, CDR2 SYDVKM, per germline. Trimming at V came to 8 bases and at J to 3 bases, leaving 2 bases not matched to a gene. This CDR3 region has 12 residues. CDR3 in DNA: TGTGCCAGCGGGACAGGGATCTACGAGCAGTACTTC. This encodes CASGTGIYEQYF.

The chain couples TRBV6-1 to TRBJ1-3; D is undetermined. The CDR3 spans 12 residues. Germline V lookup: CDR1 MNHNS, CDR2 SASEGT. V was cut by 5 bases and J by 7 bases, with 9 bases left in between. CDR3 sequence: CASSPAGNTIYF. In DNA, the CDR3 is TGTGCCAGCAGTCCAGCGGGGAACACCATATATTTT.

The CDR3 sequence is CARQNRTGLDEQYF. For the CDR3, the DNA is TGCGCCAGGCAAAATAGGACAGGGTTGGACGAGCAGTACTTC. This chain uses TRBV10-1 with TRBJ2-7, with 8 bases matching TRBD1. With 9 bases clipped from V and 5 bases from J, the junction kept 12 bases outside the gene matches. Germline assignment: CDR1 WNHNN and CDR2 SYGVQD (reference sequence). The CDR3 is made up of 14 amino acids.

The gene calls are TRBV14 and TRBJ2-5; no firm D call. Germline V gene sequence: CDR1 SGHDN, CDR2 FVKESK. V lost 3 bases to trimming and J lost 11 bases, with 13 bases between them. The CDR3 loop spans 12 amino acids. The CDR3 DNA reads TGTGCCAGCAGCCATAGTTCCCTTGAGCAGTACTTC. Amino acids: CASSHSSLEQYF.